The 31 T cell receptor beta chains reported below all come from one sample, sequenced in a study of blood T cell repertoires in COVID-19. Here immunoSEQ multiplex PCR was the method, and the copy in TCRdb shows in-frame clones only, minus some. The sample records some 300,000 clones, under 90% being singletons. The sample was PBMCs or T cells enriched from blood (not recorded which). All receptors come from a woman between 50 and 59 years old who had been exposed to COVID-19.

This clone was picked up one time. The chain combines TRBV6-1 with TRBJ1-4; TRBD1 is a possible D gene (5 bases). V lost 3 bases and J lost 0, with 11 bases in between. The CDR3 covers 16 residues. Germline CDR1 reads MNHNS; CDR2 reads SASEGT. CDR3 coding DNA: TGTGCCAGCAGTGAGGGCGACAGCGCAACTAATGAAAAACTGTTTTTT. Amino acid sequence: CASSEGDSATNEKLFF.

This clone was counted only a few times. V and J are TRBV13 and TRBJ1-3, with TRBD1 as a possible D gene (6 bases). Germline values: CDR1 PRHDT, CDR2 FYEKMQ (reference sequence). There are 17 residues in the CDR3. The V gene lost 0 bases and the J gene lost 0 bases, with 12 bases spanning the gap. The CDR3 region is CASSLGTGTSSGNTIYF. The CDR3 DNA sequence: TGTGCCAGCAGCTTAGGAACAGGGACTAGCTCTGGAAACACCATATATTTT.

J is TRBJ1-1 and V is TRBV30, with D maybe TRBD1 (5 bases). The germline V and J ends were trimmed by 0 bases and 4 bases, with 12 bases remaining between them. The CDR3 runs 14 residues. Looked up from germline, CDR1 is GTSNPN and CDR2 is SVGIG (reference sequence). The CDR3 DNA is TGTGCCTGGAGTGTGGTAGGGGTGAGCACTGAAGCTTTCTTT. Amino acid sequence: CAWSVVGVSTEAFF.

The chain carries TRBV28 and TRBJ2-2; 8 positions match TRBD1. The junction had 9 bases not matched to a gene; V was cut back by 4 bases and J by 5 bases. CDR1 is MDHEN and CDR2 is SYDVKM in the germline V gene. The CDR3 runs 16 residues. CDR3 amino acids: CASSSDRALGTGELFF. The CDR3 DNA reads TGTGCCAGCAGTTCGGACAGGGCCCTAGGAACCGGGGAGCTGTTTTTT.

The CDR3, as DNA: TGTGCCAGCAGCGCCGACAGGGAGGATGGCTACACCTTC. This sequence encodes CASSADREDGYTF. The chain uses TRBV9 and TRBJ1-2; TRBD1 matches 7 bases. CDR3 length equals 13 residues. Unmatched junction bases numbered 5, after V lost 3 bases and J lost 6 bases. From germline, CDR1 is SGDLS and CDR2 YYNGEE.

The chain links TRBV5-1 to TRBJ2-2; TRBD2 matches 9 bases. Germline trimming cut 1 base from V and 4 bases from J; bases unmatched to any gene: 5. The CDR3 is made up of 16 amino acids. Germline lookup yields CDR1 SGHRS and CDR2 YFSETQ. The CDR3 spells CASSLTAGGFTGELFF. As DNA, the CDR3 is TGCGCCAGCAGCTTGACAGCGGGGGGTTTCACCGGGGAGCTGTTTTTT.

The rearrangement links TRBV27 to TRBJ1-2; a possible D gene is TRBD1 (6 bases). Trimming stripped 2 bases from V and 0 bases from J, with 13 bases between. From germline, CDR1 is MNHEY and CDR2 SMNVEV (reference sequence). CDR3 length equals 16 residues. As DNA, the CDR3 is TGTGCCAGCAGTTTAACCTGGGACACCCCTAACTATGGCTACACCTTC. Encoded protein: CASSLTWDTPNYGYTF.

The V call is TRBV7-2, the J call TRBJ1-2, with 7 bases aligning to TRBD1. The CDR3 totals 14 residues. V dropped 3 bases and J dropped 5; count of bases not matched to a gene: 6. Germline CDR1 reads SGHTA; CDR2 reads FQGNSA. The CDR3 sequence is CASSFSGQRYGYTF. CDR3 coding DNA: TGTGCCAGCAGCTTTTCGGGACAGAGATATGGCTACACCTTC.

V gene TRBV7-2 combines with J gene TRBJ1-5; tentative D call: TRBD1 (5 bases). Germline V gives CDR1 SGHTA, CDR2 FQGNSA. The CDR3 is 15 amino acids. Trimming took 6 bases from V and 2 from J, leaving 14 bases between them. CDR3 amino acids: CASSRGGGGNQPQHF. The CDR3 DNA reads as TGTGCCAGCAGTAGGGGCGGTGGTGGCAATCAGCCCCAGCATTTT.

Concerning this clone: This sample includes further DNA sequences coding for the same CDR3. The chain carries TRBV3-1 (or the pseudogene TRBV3-2) and TRBJ1-2; D uncertain. Trimming stripped 0 bases from V and 5 bases from J, with 7 bases between. This CDR3 comprises 13 residues. Germline V gene lookup returns CDR1 LGHDT and CDR2 YNNKEL (reference sequence). The CDR3: CASSQEGGYGYTF. The CDR3 region has the DNA TGTGCCAGCAGCCAAGAAGGAGGATATGGCTACACCTTC.

The chain joins TRBV5-6 to TRBJ1-1, with D possibly being TRBD1 (6 bases). The ends were cut back, 2 bases at V and 1 base at J, with 15 bases in the middle. CDR3 length equals 16 residues. The germline V gene has CDR1 SGHDT and CDR2 YYEEEE. CDR3 sequence (DNA): TGTGCCAGCAGCTTCGGCTTTGCGGGGGCGAACACTGAAGCTTTCTTT. Protein sequence: CASSFGFAGANTEAFF.

The chain joins TRBV6-5 to TRBJ1-2; TRBD1 matches at 7 bases. The germline V gene encodes CDR1 MNHEY and CDR2 SVGAGI. The CDR3 has 15 amino acids. V lost 5 bases to trimming and J lost 5 bases; unmatched junction nucleotides: 11. Here the CDR3 DNA reads TGTGCCAGCAGTAGAGGACAGGACCTAGGATATGGCTACACCTTC. This translates into CASSRGQDLGYGYTF.

The V and J genes are TRBV5-5 and TRBJ2-7, with a tentative D call TRBD2 (7 bases). V was shortened by 1 base and J by 3 bases, with 14 bases between the two germline ends. Per germline, CDR1 SGHKS and CDR2 YYEKEE (reference sequence). The CDR3 consists of 15 residues. CDR3 protein: CASSLTGGLNYEQYF. CDR3 bases: TGTGCCAGCAGCTTGACGGGGGGCCTTAACTACGAGCAGTACTTC.

This chain uses TRBV4-1 with TRBJ2-7, with TRBD2 matching 7 bases. The CDR3 is made up of 15 amino acids. V lost 4 bases, J lost 0 bases, and 6 bases stayed unmatched. The germline V gene has CDR1 MGHRA and CDR2 YSYEKL. Written as DNA, the CDR3 is TGCGCCAGCAGCCCACGGGGGGAACACTCCTACGAGCAGTACTTC. Translation gives CASSPRGEHSYEQYF.

The chain is built from TRBV4-1 and TRBJ1-3; D not certain. Germline CDR1 MGHRA, CDR2 YSYEKL. V was cut by 0 bases and J by 0 bases, with 9 bases left in between. The CDR3 has 16 residues. The CDR3 loop is CASSQDRRLSGNTIYF. The CDR3, as DNA: TGCGCCAGCAGCCAAGACCGGCGGCTCTCTGGAAACACCATATATTTT.

The V gene is TRBV24-1, the J gene TRBJ2-3; TRBD1 aligns across 9 bases. Looked up from germline, CDR1 is KGHDR and CDR2 is SFDVKD. V lost 7 bases and J lost 3; bases outside the gene matches: 16. This CDR3 has 18 amino acids. The CDR3 region is CATRKGRGWDRATDTQYF. The CDR3 nucleotides are TGTGCCACCAGAAAAGGCCGGGGTTGGGACAGGGCGACAGATACGCAGTATTTT.

This sequence joins TRBV21-1 and TRBJ2-4; TRBD2 reflects the table's D call only, with no check against the DNA. TRBV21-1 is designated a pseudogene. The CDR3 runs 19 residues. The DNA of the CDR3 is TGTGCCAGCAGCAAAATAAAGGGCCTAGCGGGGGGCCTGAGACACATTCAGTACTTC. This sequence encodes CASSKIKGLAGGLRHIQYF.

In its sample, this clone was seen a few times. V is TRBV19 and J is TRBJ1-1, with D perhaps TRBD1 (6 bases). The CDR3 length is 15 residues. The V end lost 4 bases, the J end lost 4 bases, and 16 bases lay between the germline ends. In germline, CDR1 is LNHDA, CDR2 SQIVND (reference sequence). CDR3 in amino acids: CASSTLQGGGTEAFF. The DNA for the CDR3 is TGTGCCAGTAGTACTCTACAGGGTGGAGGCACTGAAGCTTTCTTT. The entire variable domain, with the rest obtained from reference TRBV19 and TRBJ1-1, is as follows: DGGITQSPKYLFRKEGQNVTLSCEQNLNHDAMYWYRQDPGQGLRLIYYSQIVNDFQKGDIAEGYSVSREKKESFPLTVTSAQKNPTAFYLCASSTLQGGGTEAFFGQGTRLTVV.

The chain couples TRBV4-1 to TRBJ1-6; 7 bases are shared with TRBD1. V was pared by 5 bases and J by 6 bases, with 7 bases of the junction left unmatched. CDR1 is MGHRA and CDR2 is YSYEKL in the germline V gene. This CDR3 has 15 residues. DNA for the CDR3: TGCGCCAGCAGCAACCGACAGGGAGCTAATTCACCCCTCCACTTT. Protein product: CASSNRQGANSPLHF.

CDR3 in amino acids: CASKRQGAYEQYF. DNA of the CDR3: TGTGCCAGCAAAAGACAGGGGGCCTACGAGCAGTACTTC. V gene TRBV11-2 combines with J gene TRBJ2-7; the match to TRBD1 covers 9 bases. V lost 7 bases to trimming and J lost 2 bases; unmatched junction nucleotides: 3. CDR3 length equals 13 residues. Germline assignment: CDR1 SGHAT and CDR2 FQNNGV.

The chain couples TRBV5-1 to TRBJ2-7; no reliable D call. The CDR3 extends over 14 amino acids. CDR1 SGHRS and CDR2 YFSETQ come from the germline V gene. V shed 5 bases and J shed 0 bases, with 12 bases lying between them. CDR3 loop: CASRLTVSSYEQYF. The CDR3, as DNA: TGCGCCAGCAGATTAACGGTGAGCTCCTACGAGCAGTACTTC.

J is TRBJ2-1 and V is TRBV18, with a tentative D call TRBD2 (5 bases). CDR1 and CDR2 from the germline V gene are KGHSH and LQKENI. The CDR3 runs to 15 residues. Trimming took 1 base from V and 5 from J, leaving 12 bases between them. The CDR3 sequence is CASSPLAPPDNEQFF. CDR3 nucleotides: TGTGCCAGCTCACCACTAGCGCCCCCCGACAATGAGCAGTTCTTC.

This clone was seen just once. The rearrangement joins TRBV10-3 to TRBJ2-4, with TRBD1 matching over 7 bases. The germline gives CDR1 ENHRY, CDR2 SYGVKD. The ends lost 3 bases at V and 11 bases at J; junction bases unmatched: 16. This CDR3 has 16 residues. The CDR3 spells CAISDGATGSSSVQYF. The DNA for the CDR3 is TGTGCCATCAGTGATGGGGCGACAGGGTCTTCCTCAGTTCAGTACTTC.

The chain uses TRBV4-1 and TRBJ2-7; no definite D call. With 1 base removed from V and 4 bases from J, the gap between germline ends came to 8 bases. The CDR3 spans 13 residues. Germline lookup yields CDR1 MGHRA and CDR2 YSYEKL. CDR3 sequence reads: CASSQVTDYEQYF. Written as DNA, the CDR3 is TGCGCCAGCAGCCAAGTTACAGATTACGAGCAGTACTTC.

This clone has just one count. The rearrangement links TRBV5-4 to TRBJ2-2, with TRBD1 matching over 7 bases. The CDR3 has 17 residues. Germline loops: CDR1 SGHNT, CDR2 YYREEE (reference sequence). Unmatched junction bases numbered 11, after V lost 4 bases and J lost 2 bases. The CDR3 DNA is TGTGCCAGCAGCCTAGGGACAGCCTCATCAAACACCGGGGAGCTGTTTTTT. Its protein product is CASSLGTASSNTGELFF.

The chain links TRBV6-4 to TRBJ1-1; 7 bases line up with TRBD1. With 4 bases clipped from V and 14 bases from J, the junction kept 13 bases outside the gene matches. CDR1 MRHNA and CDR2 SNTAGT come from the germline V gene. The CDR3 runs 13 residues. CDR3 bases: TGTGCCAGCAGTGTTGTGGAGGGACAGCTCACATTCTTT. Its translation: CASSVVEGQLTFF.

The chain joins TRBV2 to TRBJ2-5, with TRBD2 identical over 10 bases. The CDR3 is made up of 16 amino acids. The V segment lost 6 bases and the J segment 2 bases; nucleotides outside the gene matches: 9. CDR1 is SNHLY, CDR2 FYNNEI, per germline. The CDR3 loop reads CASSGTSGVRQETQYF. The DNA for the CDR3 is TGTGCCAGCAGCGGAACTAGCGGGGTTCGACAAGAGACCCAGTACTTC. The full variable domain, its missing parts supplied by reference TRBV2 and TRBJ2-5, is EPEVTQTPSHQVTQMGQEVILRCVPISNHLYFYWYRQILGQKVEFLVSFYNNEISEKSEIFDDQFSVERPDGSNFTLKIRSTKLEDSAMYFCASSGTSGVRQETQYFGPGTRLLVL.

V gene TRBV28 combines with J gene TRBJ1-6; possible D gene TRBD1, 6 bases. This CDR3 contains 13 residues. Germline V CDR1 and CDR2: MDHEN, SYDVKM. Trimming removed 5 bases from V and 7 bases from J, with 9 bases in between. The CDR3 nucleotides read TGTGCCAGCAGTGCAGGGGTGAATTCACCCCTCCACTTT. Residues: CASSAGVNSPLHF.

The V call is TRBV30, the J call TRBJ2-3; the D is unclear. The CDR3 loop spans 16 amino acids. The V gene's germline CDR1 is GTSNPN and CDR2 SVGIG (reference sequence). Trimming left V 2 bases short and J 2 bases short, with 17 bases between. DNA of the CDR3: TGTGCCTGGAGTTCCCCCCAGGCCCCCTACACAGATACGCAGTATTTT. This gives the protein CAWSSPQAPYTDTQYF.

J is TRBJ2-1 and V is TRBV28, with 9 bases aligning to TRBD2. Germline V gene sequence: CDR1 MDHEN, CDR2 SYDVKM. Germline trimming cut 6 bases from V and 0 bases from J; bases unmatched to any gene: 3. This CDR3 is built from 15 residues. The CDR3: CASSSSGASYNEQFF. CDR3 nucleotides: TGTGCCAGCAGCTCTAGCGGGGCCTCCTACAATGAGCAGTTCTTC. The variable domain in full, completed from reference TRBV28 and TRBJ2-1, reads DVKVTQSSRYLVKRTGEKVFLECVQDMDHENMFWYRQDPGLGLRLIYFSYDVKMKEKGDIPEGYSVSREKKERFSLILESASTNQTSMYLCASSSSGASYNEQFFGPGTRLTVL.

V gene TRBV24-1 combines with J gene TRBJ1-1; a possible D gene is TRBD1 (5 bases). The CDR3 extends over 11 amino acids. Trimming cost V 8 bases and J 5 bases, with 8 bases left between them. Germline lookup yields CDR1 KGHDR and CDR2 SFDVKD. The CDR3 protein is CATTQGTEAFF. The CDR3 DNA sequence: TGTGCCACCACCCAGGGAACTGAAGCTTTCTTT.